These 20 T cell receptor beta chains came from one sample sequenced in a study of blood T cell repertoires in COVID-19. Assay used: immunoSEQ multiplex PCR; TCRdb lists only in-frame clones, some missing. The sample yields 130,000 to 150,000 clones, approximately 83% seen once. Sequenced sample: peripheral blood. These receptors originate from a woman aged 55-75 years with COVID-19, enrolled during active disease.

This rearrangement joins TRBV5-1 to TRBJ2-7; D might be TRBD1 (6 bases). V lost 4 bases and J lost 2, with 13 bases in between. CDR3 length equals 14 residues. The V gene's germline CDR1 is SGHRS and CDR2 YFSETQ. This CDR3 is CASSSSTGTYEQYF. CDR3 coding DNA: TGCGCCAGCAGCAGTTCGACAGGTACCTACGAGCAGTACTTC.

The rearrangement links TRBV29-1 to TRBJ1-1; TRBD1 matches 8 bases. The V gene end was trimmed by 4 bases and the J gene end by 4 bases; junction bases not matched to a gene: 8. Germline values: CDR1 SQVTM, CDR2 ANQGSEA. CDR3 length equals 14 residues. The CDR3 protein is CSVAPTGVSTEAFF. CDR3 in DNA: TGCAGCGTTGCCCCGACAGGGGTCAGCACTGAAGCTTTCTTT.

This rearrangement joins TRBV3-1 (or the pseudogene TRBV3-2) to TRBJ1-2; 7 bases align to TRBD1. CDR3 length equals 16 residues. Per the germline V gene, CDR1 is LGHDT and CDR2 is YNNKEL (reference sequence). Losses at the gene ends were 3 bases for V and 4 bases for J; bases not matched to a gene: 11. The CDR3 sequence is CASSQGFKGAAYGYTF. CDR3 sequence (DNA): TGTGCCAGCAGCCAGGGTTTTAAGGGGGCTGCCTATGGCTACACCTTC.

This chain uses TRBV5-8 with TRBJ1-1; D remains ambiguous. Germline lookup yields CDR1 SGHTS and CDR2 YDEGEE. Trimming took 1 base from V and 3 from J, leaving 13 bases between them. The CDR3 sequence is 15 residues long. CDR3 sequence (DNA): TGTGCCAGCAGCTTGCTACGGGGAGCGCACACTGAAGCTTTCTTT. As protein: CASSLLRGAHTEAFF.

V is TRBV6-5 and J is TRBJ2-7; no clear D gene. CDR3 length: 12 residues. The ends were cut back, 6 bases at V and 6 bases at J, with 12 bases in the middle. Germline V gives CDR1 MNHEY, CDR2 SVGAGI. The CDR3 loop is CASSNVATEQYF. CDR3 in DNA: TGTGCCAGCAGCAACGTAGCTACCGAGCAGTACTTC.

Only one count was recorded for this clone. V is TRBV24-1 and J is TRBJ2-1, with a tentative D call TRBD2 (5 bases). Germline V gene sequence: CDR1 KGHDR, CDR2 SFDVKD. Trimming took 5 bases from V and 6 from J, leaving 19 bases between them. This CDR3 comprises 16 residues. CDR3 amino acids: CATSGPGLGRSNEQFF. The CDR3, as DNA: TGTGCCACCAGTGGACCAGGACTGGGCCGGTCCAATGAGCAGTTCTTC.

The rearrangement links TRBV4-2 to TRBJ1-4; D is undetermined. This CDR3 comprises 16 residues. Trimming stripped 4 bases from V and 7 bases from J, with 19 bases between. CDR1 is LGHNA, CDR2 YNFKEQ, per germline. DNA of the CDR3: TGTGCCAGCAGCCCGGGTCGACGGGCCGGGATTGAAAAACTGTTTTTT. Its translation is CASSPGRRAGIEKLFF.

This clone came up a few times. This chain joins TRBV7-8 and TRBJ1-5; the D gene is possibly TRBD1 (6 bases). The CDR3 extends over 15 amino acids. The germline V gene encodes CDR1 SGHVS and CDR2 FQNEAQ. Deletions cut 1 base from V and 6 bases from J, with 13 bases between. DNA of the CDR3: TGTGCCAGCAGCTTAGGCCGGGGGGCTAGTCAGCCCCAGCATTTT. Translating gives CASSLGRGASQPQHF.

The chain links TRBV4-1 to TRBJ2-5, with D perhaps matching TRBD2 (6 bases). Germline CDR1 reads MGHRA; CDR2 reads YSYEKL. The CDR3 consists of 15 residues. Trimming pared 3 bases from V and 2 bases from J, leaving 13 bases between. The CDR3 sequence is CASSHLPSGQETQYF. CDR3 sequence (DNA): TGCGCCAGCAGCCACCTTCCCAGCGGGCAAGAGACCCAGTACTTC.

V is TRBV18 and J is TRBJ1-1, with TRBD1 as a possible D gene (6 bases). Germline CDR1 is KGHSH and CDR2 is LQKENI. V was cut by 2 bases and J by 4 bases, with 17 bases left in between. The CDR3 contains 16 residues. CDR3 loop: CASSPYSTGRGTEAFF. CDR3 in DNA: TGTGCCAGCTCACCATACTCAACAGGGCGTGGCACTGAAGCTTTCTTT.

V and J are TRBV11-2 and TRBJ2-2, with a tentative D call TRBD1 (6 bases). The length of the CDR3 is 14 residues. Germline V gene sequence: CDR1 SGHAT, CDR2 FQNNGV. The CDR3 sequence is CATSPQGNTGELFF. In DNA form, the CDR3 reads TGTGCTACAAGTCCACAGGGGAACACCGGGGAGCTGTTTTTT.

The J gene is TRBJ1-4, the V gene TRBV7-3; 7 bases map to TRBD1. With 5 bases clipped from V and 10 bases from J, the junction kept 10 bases outside the gene matches. Per the germline V gene, CDR1 is SGHTA and CDR2 is FQGTGA. CDR3 length: 14 amino acids. CDR3 residues: CASSPTGDGAKLFF. The CDR3 DNA reads as TGTGCCAGCAGCCCCACAGGGGATGGCGCAAAACTGTTTTTT.

The rearrangement links TRBV12-3 or TRBV12-4 to TRBJ2-2; D is undetermined. V was cut by 3 bases and J by 3 bases, with 5 bases left in between. The CDR3 sequence is 13 residues long. In DNA form, the CDR3 reads TGTGCCAGCAGTTTTGAGTACACCGGGGAGCTGTTTTTT. This sequence encodes CASSFEYTGELFF.

This clone showed up just a few times. The rearrangement links TRBV4-1 to TRBJ2-3; D is unresolved. Germline loops: CDR1 MGHRA, CDR2 YSYEKL. V lost 2 bases and J lost 6, with 18 bases in between. The CDR3 spans 16 residues. CDR3 sequence reads: CASSQSYVTSVDTQYF. Written as DNA, the CDR3 is TGCGCCAGCAGCCAAAGTTATGTGACGAGCGTGGATACGCAGTATTTT.

V and J are TRBV27 and TRBJ1-2, with D possibly TRBD1 on 5 matching bases. The V end was cut by 0 bases, the J end by 4 bases, with 12 bases between. This CDR3 has 15 residues. Per germline, CDR1 MNHEY and CDR2 SMNVEV (reference sequence). Written as DNA, the CDR3 is TGTGCCAGCAGTTTATCTTCGGGGGGGGGCTATGGCTACACCTTC. Translated, it gives CASSLSSGGGYGYTF.

V and J are TRBV6-1 and TRBJ2-1; 7 bases match TRBD1. Germline CDR1 is MNHNS and CDR2 is SASEGT. CDR3 length equals 16 residues. Trimming took 0 bases from V and 6 from J; bases not matched to a gene: 8. The CDR3 sequence is CASSEARRGLGNEQFF. The CDR3 DNA sequence: TGTGCCAGCAGTGAAGCCCGAAGGGGGCTCGGCAATGAGCAGTTCTTC.

The chain recombines TRBV24-1 with TRBJ1-1; weak D call: TRBD1 (6 bases). This CDR3 contains 13 residues. Germline-derived CDR1 and CDR2 are KGHDR and SFDVKD. V was trimmed by 4 bases and J by 4 bases, leaving 9 bases between them. CDR3 nucleotide sequence: TGTGCCACCAGTGACAGGGGCGTCACTGAAGCTTTCTTT. This translates into CATSDRGVTEAFF.

CDR3 nucleotide sequence: TGTGCCAGAAGCCTCGAGGGGGCAGCTGGTGGCAATCAGCCCCAGCATTTT. Translation gives CARSLEGAAGGNQPQHF. V is TRBV7-5 and J is TRBJ1-5; the D call TRBD1 from the table was never checked on the DNA. TRBV7-5 is labeled a pseudogene. There are 17 residues in the CDR3.

The chain carries TRBV11-2 and TRBJ2-5; 8 nucleotides agree with TRBD2. Trimming cost V 1 base and J 5 bases; bases outside gene matches: 12. Germline CDR1 SGHAT, CDR2 FQNNGV. The CDR3 consists of 17 residues. The chain's CDR3 is CASSLGYGGGPGETQYF. CDR3 DNA sequence: TGTGCCAGCAGCTTAGGATACGGCGGGGGGCCCGGGGAGACCCAGTACTTC.

V usage is TRBV18 and J usage is TRBJ2-3, with 11 positions matching TRBD2. This CDR3 spans 17 amino acids. Looked up from germline, CDR1 is KGHSH and CDR2 is LQKENI. V lost 1 base and J lost 2; bases outside the gene matches: 5. The DNA of the CDR3 is TGTGCCAGCTCACCACTGGTAGCGGGGGGGCACACAGATACGCAGTATTTT. Protein: CASSPLVAGGHTDTQYF.